This T cell receptor (beta chain) was sequenced for a study of blood T cell repertoires in COVID-19. Study background: The United States, Italy and Spain were the sources of the acute and convalescent COVID-19 samples. PBMCs, B-cell-depleted T cells, or T cells were the source of the cDNA or gDNA that made up the material.

The CDR3 totals 15 residues. Germline CDR1 and CDR2: ENHRY and SYGVKD. Trimming took 2 bases from V and 0 from J, leaving 8 bases between them. Seattle patients were enrolled during active infection and followed longitudinally. In the source study's methods: Estimates of nucleated cell counts were drawn from the amplification of reference gene primers. Using immunoSEQ multiplex PCR, the repertoire was profiled, and TCRdb retains in-frame clones only, with some absent. Clone size and the V and J calls come from that table; the DNA yielded D and trimming. The sample has around 330,000 clones; about 91% are singletons.

This TCR derives from a woman aged 30 to 39 with COVID-19, enrolled during active disease. The chain links TRBV10-3 to TRBJ2-1, with D hard to call. Material: peripheral blood. CDR3 sequence reads: CAISESSSSYNEQFF. The DNA for the CDR3 is TGTGCCATCAGTGAGAGCTCAAGCTCCTACAATGAGCAGTTCTTC.